Described below is a single TCR beta chain sequence and its context. Its matching antigen is unknown. The data stem from a study of cytomegalovirus exposure and HLA in healthy donors. The study, taken as a whole, reports: The study dropped some indistinguishable V segments, TRBV6-2 and TRBV6-3 among them. High sensitivity and specificity were reportedly achieved when the classifier diagnosed cytomegalovirus status.

The PCR ran on 60 Vbeta and 13 Jbeta primers. In the authors' methods: Around 10 million shared chains were among approximately 80 million unique TCR beta chains counted in a later analysis. The table came from immunoSEQ multiplex PCR; TCRdb's copy has only in-frame clones and leaves some out. V and J calls and clone size come straight from that table; D and trimming were deduced from the DNA. The repertoire holds some 200,000 clones, with approximately 80% as singletons. Germline values: CDR1 SEHNR, CDR2 FQNEAQ (reference sequence). Trimming at V came to 2 bases and at J to 3 bases, leaving 13 bases not matched to a gene. The CDR3 runs to 18 residues.

The clonotype was recovered from a boy under 10 years old in good health and CMV-seronegative. J is TRBJ2-3 and V is TRBV7-9; 8 bases agree with TRBD1. The specimen was PBMCs. The CDR3 nucleotides read TGTGCCAGCAGCTTATCGAGATCATGGACAGGGAGAACAGATACGCAGTATTTT. It yields the protein CASSLSRSWTGRTDTQYF.